This entry is about one TCR beta chain. Its target is not known. The extraction recovered at least 5.5 micrograms of total RNA per sample. This specimen comes from a study of blood T cells in healthy people across ages. Whole-study findings and limits: Whereas aged donors had fewer naive CD4+ cells, long-lived donors had more of them and higher diversity.

The CDR3 is 18 amino acids. V shed 10 bases and J shed 0 bases, with 22 bases lying between them. Germline loops: CDR1 MRHNA, CDR2 SNTAGT. For the second PCR, which ran for about 7 to 11 cycles, a sample-barcoded 5' primer and a J-beta primer mix were used. Each cDNA molecule was tagged by a template-switch adaptor with 12 random nucleotides. A minimum of 2.5 million CDR3-containing paired-end reads was obtained for each sample. One entry per CDR3 protein results from TCRdb running MiXCR on the 5' RACE reads. The table records about 1.8 million distinct CDR3 sequences, roughly 52% of them present only once.

The clonotype originates from a woman aged 40-49 years in good health. J is TRBJ2-6 and V is TRBV6-4; a weak D match, TRBD1 (6 bases). Source material: blood. CDR3 in DNA: TGTGCCAACCACTCCCCAGGGACACGGACCTCTGGGGCCAACGTCCTGACTTTC. The encoded protein is CANHSPGTRTSGANVLTF.